This TCR beta chain was retrieved from a study of cytotoxic CD8 clonotypes in ibrutinib-treated CLL. On the study more broadly: Among responders, around 24 were partial and 2 complete; after median roughly 70 months, around 15 stayed remitted and approximately 12 progressed. Sequencing produced an average of 255,043 productive templates and some 100,000 productive rearrangements per sample. Response material was collected after a median 12 months of treatment, range 6 to 36.

Broader study findings: Clonality went up at the time of ibrutinib response, stayed stable in sustained remission, and later dropped back toward its baseline level at progression.

The table lists this clone with a few counts. The antigen is undetermined. TCRdb's copy holds only in-frame clones and misses some; the assay was immunoSEQ multiplex PCR. The sample yields 150,000 or so clones, over 60% seen once. The sequencing here drew on PBMCs, taken after 12 months of ibrutinib treatment. The clonotype comes from a human donor with chronic lymphocytic leukemia.

CDR3 in amino acids: CASTPWRTGNSYEQYF. The CDR3 DNA follows: TGCGCCAGCACTCCATGGAGGACAGGTAACTCCTACGAGCAGTACTTC. The chain has TRBV10-1 and TRBJ2-7; 7 bases map to TRBD1. The CDR3 is 16 amino acids. Germline trimming cut 7 bases from V and 0 bases from J; bases unmatched to any gene: 12. CDR1 and CDR2 (germline): WNHNN, SYGVQD (reference sequence).